This T cell receptor (beta chain) emerged from a study of graft-versus-host responses after intestinal transplantation. The authors seeded about 200,000 CFSE-labeled responder cells together with about 200,000 irradiated stimulator cells tagged with violet dye. This table comes from immunoSEQ multiplex PCR, and its TCRdb copy is limited to in-frame clones, with some not included. The sample includes about 4,900 clones, over 25% seen only once; the top ten take over 7%. The CDR3 loop spans 14 amino acids. The germline V gene encodes CDR1 MDHEN and CDR2 SYDVKM. V was pared by 5 bases and J by 1 base, with 9 bases between.

Sequencing was performed on alloreactive CD8+ T cells from a mixed lymphocyte reaction culture, taken before intestinal transplant. Subset given: CFSE-low proliferating T cells sorted from roughly 6-day pre-transplant mixed lymphocyte reaction (GvH or HvG direction). The sequence derives from a human patient who received an intestinal transplant. This chain joins TRBV28 and TRBJ2-1, with a possible D match to TRBD1 (5 bases). The CDR3 sequence: CASSQQVSYNEQFF. DNA of the CDR3: TGTGCCAGCAGTCAACAGGTATCCTACAATGAGCAGTTCTTC.